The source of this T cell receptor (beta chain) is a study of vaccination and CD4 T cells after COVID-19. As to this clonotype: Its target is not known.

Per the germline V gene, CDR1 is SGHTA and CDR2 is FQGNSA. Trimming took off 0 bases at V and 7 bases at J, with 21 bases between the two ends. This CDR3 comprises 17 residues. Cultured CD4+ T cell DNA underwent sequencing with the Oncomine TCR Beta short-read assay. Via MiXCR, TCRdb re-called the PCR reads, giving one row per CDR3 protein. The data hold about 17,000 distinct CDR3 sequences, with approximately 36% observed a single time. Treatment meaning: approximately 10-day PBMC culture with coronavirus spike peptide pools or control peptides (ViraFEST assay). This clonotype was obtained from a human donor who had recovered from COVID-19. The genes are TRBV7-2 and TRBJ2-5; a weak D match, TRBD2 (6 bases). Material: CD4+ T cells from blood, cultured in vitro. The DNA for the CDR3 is TGTGCCAGCAGCTTAGCGGAGGGTGGTCGGCCTTTGGGGACCCAGTACTTC. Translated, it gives CASSLAEGGRPLGTQYF.